This T cell receptor (beta chain) was sequenced during a study of T-cell reconstitution after alpha-beta-depleted transplantation in children (dated by TCRdb to 2016 to 2017). The study in broad terms: Using TCR repertoire profiling, the study quantitatively followed how T-cell immune reconstitution unfolded in children after TCRalphabeta/CD19-depleted allogeneic hematopoietic cell transplantation.

In the paper's terms, the treatment or condition label means: allogeneic hematopoietic cell transplantation with graft depleted of TCRalphabeta T cells and CD19 B cells. TCRalphabeta/CD19-depleted allogeneic hematopoietic cell grafts were given to the transplant recipients, all of whom were children. Based on the germline V gene, the CDR1 and CDR2 sequences are MRHNA and SNTAGT. The V and J ends are trimmed by 5 bases and 0 bases, leaving 13 bases between them. The CDR3 sequence holds 16 residues, the cysteine and phenylalanine included. Only CDR3 DNA is held: 48 bases, read in frame from base 1. Concerning this clonotype itself: Its recognized antigen is unknown. No base-level quality is on record; no much larger clone is a single base apart.

Receptors were amplified or captured by PCR. Sequencing instrument: Illumina HiSeq 2500. TCR library preparation used molecular barcoding, with unique molecular identifiers applied to normalize quantification of the TCRbeta repertoire. TCRdb redid the processing of the public reads, applying fastp at Q25 and MiXCR, and retained in-frame beta chains. One record per CDR3 amino acid sequence lists the most common genes and DNA. The table for this sample lists about 980,000 distinct CDR3 sequences; about 29% of them were counted only once. The ten largest account for about 28% of the sample. Study-wide findings and limitations: Hyperexpanded clone frequencies declined over subsequent months; after one year, T-cell counts and TCRbeta diversity were mostly attributed to newly produced T cells. The high TCRbeta diversity at day 60 in some patients was ascribed to recipient T cells and intrathymic progenitors that had survived conditioning. About two months after transplant, the apparently early recovery of alphabetaT-cell counts reportedly depended on just several hundred clones that had expanded rapidly and came from non-depleted graft cells.

The clonotype was recovered from a boy under two years old who had a stem cell transplant for SCID, so the T cells may come from the graft donor. Source: PBMCs, mostly from graft donor cells, taken 360 days after TCRalphabeta/CD19-depleted stem cell transplant. The chain links TRBV6-4 with TRBJ2-2; no D gene is confidently identified. The sequenced DNA: TGTGCCAGCAGTCCCGGCCGGTTCGCGAACACCGGGGAGCTGTTTTTT. Translated, it gives CASSPGRFANTGELFF.